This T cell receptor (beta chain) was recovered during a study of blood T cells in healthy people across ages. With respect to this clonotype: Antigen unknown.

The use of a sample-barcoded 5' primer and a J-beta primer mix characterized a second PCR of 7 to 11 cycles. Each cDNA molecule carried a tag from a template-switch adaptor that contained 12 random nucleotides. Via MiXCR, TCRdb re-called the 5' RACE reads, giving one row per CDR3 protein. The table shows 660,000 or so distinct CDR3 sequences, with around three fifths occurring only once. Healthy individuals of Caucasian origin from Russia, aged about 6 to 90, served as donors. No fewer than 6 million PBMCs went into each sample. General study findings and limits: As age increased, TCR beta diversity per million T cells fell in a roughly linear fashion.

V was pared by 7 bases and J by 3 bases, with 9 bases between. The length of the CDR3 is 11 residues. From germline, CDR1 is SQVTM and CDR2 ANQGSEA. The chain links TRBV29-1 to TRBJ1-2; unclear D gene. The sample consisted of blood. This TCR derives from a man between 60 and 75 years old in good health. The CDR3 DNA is TGCAGCGCCATGGAGGACTATGGCTACACCTTC. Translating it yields CSAMEDYGYTF. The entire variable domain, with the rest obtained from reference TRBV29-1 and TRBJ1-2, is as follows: SAVISQKPSRDICQRGTSLTIQCQVDSQVTMMFWYRQQPGQSLTLIATANQGSEATYESGFVIDKFPISRPNLTFSTLTVSNMSPEDSSIYLCSAMEDYGYTFGSGTRLTVV.